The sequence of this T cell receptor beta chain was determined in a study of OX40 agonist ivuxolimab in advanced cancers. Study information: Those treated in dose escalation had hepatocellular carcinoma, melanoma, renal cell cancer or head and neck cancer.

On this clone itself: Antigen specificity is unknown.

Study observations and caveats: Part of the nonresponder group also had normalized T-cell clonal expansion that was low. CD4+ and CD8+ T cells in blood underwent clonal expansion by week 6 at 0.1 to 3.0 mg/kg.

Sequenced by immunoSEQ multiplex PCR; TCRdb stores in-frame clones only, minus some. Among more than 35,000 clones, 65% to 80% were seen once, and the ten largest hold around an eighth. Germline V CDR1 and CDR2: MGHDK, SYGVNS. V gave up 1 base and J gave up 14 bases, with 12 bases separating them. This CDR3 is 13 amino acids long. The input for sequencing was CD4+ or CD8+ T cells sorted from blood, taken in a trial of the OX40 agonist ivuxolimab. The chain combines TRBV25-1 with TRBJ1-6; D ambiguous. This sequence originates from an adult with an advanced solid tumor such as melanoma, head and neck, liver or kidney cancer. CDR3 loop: CASSEWAPPTLHF. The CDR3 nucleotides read TGTGCCAGCAGTGAATGGGCACCACCAACCCTCCACTTT.